Shown below are 5 T cell receptor beta chains from a single sample sequenced in a study of patients and donors after allogeneic stem cell transplantation. TCRdb recomputed calls from the RT-PCR reads with MiXCR, one row per CDR3 protein. The sample carries roughly 140,000 distinct CDR3 sequences, roughly two fifths recorded once. The material sequenced was blood, either unsorted or a sorted T cell fraction (not recorded which). The receptors originated from a human donor who was either an allogeneic HSCT recipient or a stem cell or donor lymphocyte infusion donor (not recorded which). It is not recorded whose cells these are; they may come from a transplant donor.

The gene calls are TRBV12-3 or TRBV12-4 and TRBJ1-2; 7 nucleotides align to TRBD1. With V trimmed by 5 bases and J by 3 bases, 9 bases remained unmatched. This CDR3 is built from 15 residues. The CDR3 here is CASSLSTGRDYGYTF. The CDR3 DNA sequence: TGTGCCAGCAGTCTCTCGACAGGGCGGGACTATGGCTACACCTTC.

The chain couples TRBV3-1 to TRBJ1-2; no definite D call. The V gene's germline CDR1 is LGHDT and CDR2 YNNKEL (reference sequence). CDR3 length: 15 residues. Trimming left V 0 bases short and J 1 base short, with 9 bases between. The DNA for the CDR3 is TGTGCCAGCAGCCAAGACGGTGGGTTTAACTATGGCTACACCTTC. It translates to CASSQDGGFNYGYTF.

This clonotype has a count of ten or more. This chain uses TRBV27 with TRBJ1-2, with 7 bases lining up with TRBD1. Losses at the gene ends were 4 bases for V and 7 bases for J; bases not matched to a gene: 12. Per the germline V gene, CDR1 is MNHEY and CDR2 is SMNVEV (reference sequence). CDR3 length: 15 residues. This chain's CDR3 is CASSSLEGAPFGYTF. CDR3 DNA sequence: TGTGCCAGCAGTTCTTTGGAGGGGGCGCCTTTTGGCTACACCTTC.

This clonotype appeared a few times. The chain links TRBV20-1 to TRBJ1-3, with D possibly matching TRBD1 (6 bases). V gave up 5 bases and J gave up 2 bases, with 10 bases separating them. The CDR3 is 13 residues long. The V gene's germline CDR1 is DFQATT and CDR2 SNEGSKA (reference sequence). The CDR3 DNA reads TGCAGTGCTTCGGGGGGCACTGGAAACACCATATATTTT. Its protein product is CSASGGTGNTIYF.

The V gene is TRBV29-1, the J gene TRBJ2-3; 7 nucleotides match TRBD1. Germline V gene sequence: CDR1 SQVTM, CDR2 ANQGSEA. The CDR3 extends over 13 amino acids. Trimming removed 4 bases from V and 0 bases from J; junction bases left unmatched: 1. As DNA, the CDR3 is TGCAGCGTTGGACAGGGCAGCACAGATACGCAGTATTTT. Translating it yields CSVGQGSTDTQYF.